The source of this T cell receptor (beta chain) is a study of STAT3 mutations in large granular lymphocyte leukemia. Here immunoSEQ multiplex PCR was the method, and the copy in TCRdb shows in-frame clones only, minus some. The data show 15,000 to 17,000 clones, approximately 91% seen once. Study-wide results and caveats: In T-cell large granular lymphocyte leukemia, about half of patients showed multiple immunodominant subclonotypes.

About this clone itself: What it binds is not known.

Sample: peripheral blood mononuclear cells. This TCR came from a woman between 50 and 59 years old with T-cell large granular lymphocyte leukemia. Some clones in this sample may be carry-over from other donors' samples.

The CDR3 coding sequence is TGTGCCAGCAGTCCTCGACAGTCTGGGGCCAACGTCCTGACTTTC. Protein product: CASSPRQSGANVLTF. This chain joins TRBV28 and TRBJ2-6; D might be TRBD1 (5 bases). V was clipped by 5 bases and J by 1 base, with 9 bases between them. The CDR3 contains 15 residues. Germline CDR1 MDHEN, CDR2 SYDVKM.